These T cell receptor beta chains were read from a single sample in a study of T cells after yellow fever vaccination. Via MiXCR, TCRdb re-called the 5' RACE reads, giving one row per CDR3 protein. This sample has 120,000 or so distinct CDR3 sequences, with roughly 8.2% found just once. The starting material was CD8+ T cells sorted from PBMCs, obtained on the day of the yellow fever booster vaccination. These receptors were taken from a man between 18 and 29 years old who received the YFV17D yellow fever vaccine. Each CDR3 is given with its conserved first and last residue. A D gene is named only where the DNA matches it firmly. Some rows have no size entry. The others give once, few or many, or a class for an expanded clone.

J | size | D | V | DNA | CDR3
TRBJ2-7 | many | TRBD1 | TRBV5-1 | TGCGCCAGCAGCCCCGGGACAGGGGAGTATGAGCAGTACTTC | CASSPGTGEYEQYF
TRBJ2-7 | few | TRBD1 | TRBV6-2/TRBV6-3 | TGTGCCAGCAGTGATACCGGGACAGGCTACGAAGAGCAGTACTTC | CASSDTGTGYEEQYF
TRBJ1-2 | few | TRBD1 | TRBV6-4 | TGTGCCAGCAGTGACTATGAGACAGGGGCAGGCTACACCTTC | CASSDYETGAGYTF
TRBJ2-5 | few | NA | TRBV5-1 | TGCGCCAGCAGCTTGCGGCGGCTGTACCAAGAGACCCAGTACTTC | CASSLRRLYQETQYF
TRBJ1-6 | few | TRBD1 | TRBV6-5 | TGTGCCAGCAGTTACTCGACTTTGCGGAGGACAGGGGAGGATAATTCACCCCTCCACTTT | CASSYSTLRRTGEDNSPLHF
TRBJ2-6 | few | NA | TRBV10-3 | TGTGCCATCAGTGAGCCTAGGGCAGGGTTCGTCCTGACTTTC | CAISEPRAGFVLTF
TRBJ2-1 | NA | TRBD2 | TRBV4-1 | TGCGCCAGCAGCCAAAGAGAGACAGCGGGGGGGATGAATGAGCAGTTCTTC | CASSQRETAGGMNEQFF
TRBJ2-3 | NA | TRBD2 | TRBV5-1 | TGCGCCAGCAGCTTTCACCCGAGCGGGAGGGGTCCAGATACGCAGTATTTT | CASSFHPSGRGPDTQYF
TRBJ2-7 | few | NA | TRBV12-3/TRBV12-4 | TGTGCCAGCAGTTTAGAGGACAGAAGCCTGTACTTC | CASSLEDRSLYF
TRBJ2-1 | few | TRBD2 | TRBV5-1 | TGCGCCAGCAGCTTGTATAGCGGGGGGGCCGTGGGTGATGAGCAGTTCTTC | CASSLYSGGAVGDEQFF
TRBJ2-2 | few | NA | TRBV20-1 | TGCAGTGCTGCCCACGACACCCGGTCCACCGGGGAGCTGTTTTTT | CSAAHDTRSTGELFF
TRBJ1-2 | many | NA | TRBV7-8 | TGTGCCAGCAGCTTAGCGGCAGGCACGTATCCTGGCTACACCTTC | CASSLAAGTYPGYTF
TRBJ1-1 | few | NA | TRBV4-3 | TGCGCCAGCAGCCAAGCCATGAACACTGAAGCTTTCTTT | CASSQAMNTEAFF
TRBJ1-3 | few | NA | TRBV2 | TGTGCCAGCATTGGGGGCCACTCTGGAAACACCATATATTTT | CASIGGHSGNTIYF
TRBJ2-5 | NA | NA | TRBV29-1 | TGCAGCGCCACCCCAACCCTGCAAGAGACCCAGTACTTC | CSATPTLQETQYF
TRBJ1-1 | NA | NA | TRBV6-5 | TGTGCCAGCACCCTAAGGGGCCCCGGTGGGCACACTGAAGCTTTCTTT | CASTLRGPGGHTEAFF
TRBJ2-7 | NA | NA | TRBV4-1 | TGCGCCAGCAGCCAAGATTGGCAGGAGGACTACGAGCAGTACTTC | CASSQDWQEDYEQYF
TRBJ1-2 | NA | NA | TRBV7-4 | TGTGCCAGCAGCGTAGTGCACACCTATGGCTACACCTTC | CASSVVHTYGYTF
TRBJ2-3 | many | TRBD2 | TRBV5-1 | TGCGCCAGCCGACTAGCGGGGGGAAGCGATACGCAGTATTTT | CASRLAGGSDTQYF
TRBJ2-2 | NA | TRBD1 | TRBV5-5 | TGTGCCAGCGGGTGGGGGACAGGGGTGACCGGGGAGCTGTTTTTT | CASGWGTGVTGELFF
TRBJ1-2 | NA | NA | TRBV3-2 | TGTGCCAGCAAACAAAACGGGACCGAAGCTAACTATGGCTACACCTTC | CASKQNGTEANYGYTF
TRBJ1-1 | few | NA | TRBV7-9 | TGTGCCAGCAGCTTATATCAGATGAACACTGAAGCTTTCTTT | CASSLYQMNTEAFF
TRBJ2-3 | NA | NA | TRBV20-1 | TGCAGTGCCGATATCCTCAACCGGGCTAGCGATGAACCCCTGCGCACAGATACGCAGTATTTT | CSADILNRASDEPLRTDTQYF
TRBJ2-2 | few | NA | TRBV10-3 | TGTGCCATCTCTACAGCGGGGAACACCGGGGAGCTGTTTTTT | CAISTAGNTGELFF
TRBJ2-2 | NA | NA | TRBV12-3/TRBV12-4 | TGTGCCAGCAGTGCCACAGGGCCCGGGGAGCTGTTTTTT | CASSATGPGELFF
TRBJ2-4 | many | NA | TRBV7-2 | TGTGCCAGCAGCTTAGGGGTTAGCAGGGGAGACATTCAGTACTTC | CASSLGVSRGDIQYF
TRBJ2-5 | few | NA | TRBV4-1 | TGCGCCAGCAAGGGCAGGGGCTCGGAGGAGACCCAGTACTTC | CASKGRGSEETQYF
TRBJ2-3 | few | TRBD2 | TRBV12-3/TRBV12-4 | TGTGCCAGCAGCCCGCGGGGAGCGGGGGGCTGGGATACGCAGTATTTT | CASSPRGAGGWDTQYF
TRBJ2-3 | many | NA | TRBV10-3 | TGTGCCATCAGTGAGTCAGGCCGAGATACGCAGTATTTT | CAISESGRDTQYF
TRBJ2-5 | NA | TRBD1 | TRBV12-3/TRBV12-4 | TGTGCCAGCAGTATAGGACAGGGAGAGACCCAGTACTTC | CASSIGQGETQYF
TRBJ2-1 | few | NA | TRBV7-9 | TGTGCCAGCAGCTCAGGGGAGCCCAATGAGCAGTTCTTC | CASSSGEPNEQFF
TRBJ1-1 | many | NA | TRBV7-2 | TGTGCCAGCAGCTCCAGGTGGGACACTGAAGCTTTCTTT | CASSSRWDTEAFF
TRBJ1-1 | NA | NA | TRBV12-3/TRBV12-4 | TGTGCCAGCAGTTTTAGCCCGGGGTCAGGGGTGAACACTGAAGCTTTCTTT | CASSFSPGSGVNTEAFF
TRBJ2-2 | NA | NA | TRBV5-1 | TGCGCCAGCAGCTGGTGGACCGGGGAGCTGTTTTTT | CASSWWTGELFF
TRBJ2-1 | few | TRBD2 | TRBV3-1 | TGTGCCAGCAGCCAAGAAACTAGCGGGGGGACCTACAATGAGCAGTTCTTC | CASSQETSGGTYNEQFF
TRBJ2-7 | NA | TRBD1 | TRBV10-3 | TGTGCCATCAGTGAGCTCAGGGGGCGGAATTACGAGCAGTACTTC | CAISELRGRNYEQYF
TRBJ1-3 | NA | NA | TRBV9 | TGTGCCAGCAGCGTAGAATCGAGGGGAGGAGGAAACACCATATATTTT | CASSVESRGGGNTIYF
TRBJ2-1 | NA | NA | TRBV7-2 | TGTGCCAGCAGCGCAGTCGATGAGCAGTTCTTC | CASSAVDEQFF
TRBJ2-1 | NA | NA | TRBV6-1 | TGTGCCAGCCCCCGGTTGGGGGCCTACCCTGAGCAGTTCTTC | CASPRLGAYPEQFF
TRBJ2-1 | many | TRBD2 | TRBV4-1 | TGCGCCAGCAGCTCCGGGACTAGCGGTTACAATGAGCAGTTCTTC | CASSSGTSGYNEQFF
TRBJ1-5 | NA | NA | TRBV7-9 | TGTGCCAGCAGCCCCAACCCAGGGCGCGCTAGCAATCAGCCCCAGCATTTT | CASSPNPGRASNQPQHF
TRBJ1-1 | NA | TRBD1 | TRBV6-5 | TGTGCCAGCAGTTACTATCAGGGGGCGCTGATCACTGAAGCTTTCTTT | CASSYYQGALITEAFF
TRBJ2-3 | NA | NA | TRBV20-1 | TGCAGTGCTAGAGATCCTTATCTAGATACGCAGTATTTT | CSARDPYLDTQYF
TRBJ2-2 | few | NA | TRBV30 | TGTGCCTGGAGTGGCGGAAACACCGGGGAGCTGTTTTTT | CAWSGGNTGELFF
TRBJ2-5 | NA | NA | TRBV6-2/TRBV6-3 | TGTGCCAGCAAGGGGGTGACCCAGTACTTC | CASKGVTQYF
TRBJ2-3 | many | NA | TRBV29-1 | TGCAGCGTTGAAGATAGAAGGGTTCGAGATACGCAGTATTTT | CSVEDRRVRDTQYF